This T cell receptor beta chain was identified in a study of early T cells in non-severe SARS-CoV-2 infection. Study findings and constraints: Comparison of clonotypes with VDJdb favored anti-spike CD8 responses while missing private and CD4 specificities.

The CDR3 has 15 residues. Trimming removed 3 bases from V and 1 base from J; junction bases left unmatched: 4. CDR1 is SGDLS and CDR2 is YYNGEE in the germline V gene. This clonotype was observed a handful of times. Its antigen is not identified. Molecules of cDNA were individually given unique molecular identifiers that were attached to them. TCRdb called the 5' RACE reads again in MiXCR, with one record for every CDR3 protein. The data show some 50,000 distinct CDR3 sequences, around 8.5% seen once. The receptor comes from an adult who was a healthcare worker with PCR-confirmed SARS-CoV-2 infection or an uninfected control (not recorded which). Sequenced sample: whole blood. The chain is built from TRBV9 and TRBJ2-3, with 8 bases fitting TRBD2. The CDR3 nucleotides read TGTGCCAGCAGCGAGGGACTAGTTCGCACAGATACGCAGTATTTT. This encodes CASSEGLVRTDTQYF.